This entry lists 32 T cell receptor beta chains sequenced from one sample in a study of shared clonotypes between healthy human individuals. Here immunoSEQ multiplex PCR was the method, and the copy in TCRdb shows in-frame clones only, minus some. The sample consists of over 2 million clones, about 95% of them appearing once. The sample comprised naive CD4+ T cells sorted from blood. The subset was: CD45RA+ positively selected. The receptors come from a man aged 18 to 29 in good health.

The chain uses TRBV7-8 and TRBJ2-7; 8 bases line up with TRBD1. Germline lookup yields CDR1 SGHVS and CDR2 FQNEAQ. V gave up 5 bases and J gave up 2 bases; unmatched junction bases: 11. The length of the CDR3 is 16 residues. CDR3 loop: CASSQSLGTGAYEQYF. The DNA for the CDR3 is TGTGCCAGCAGCCAAAGCTTGGGGACAGGAGCCTACGAGCAGTACTTC.

The chain carries TRBV11-2 and TRBJ1-4, with D uncertain. Germline CDR1 reads SGHAT; CDR2 reads FQNNGV. Between the trimmed V and J ends, which lost 0 bases and 8 bases, there was a span of 13 bases. There are 15 residues in the CDR3. CDR3 residues: CASSLDSIPGEKLFF. CDR3 nucleotide sequence: TGTGCCAGCAGCTTAGATTCCATACCCGGAGAAAAACTGTTTTTT.

J is TRBJ2-2 and V is TRBV5-1, with 9 nucleotides matching TRBD1. The CDR3 has 17 residues. Unmatched junction bases numbered 10, after V lost 0 bases and J lost 7 bases. Germline assignment: CDR1 SGHRS and CDR2 YFSETQ. The DNA of the CDR3 is TGCGCCAGCAGCTTGGTCCAGGACAGGGGCGTCCACGGGGAGCTGTTTTTT. It codes for CASSLVQDRGVHGELFF.

This rearrangement joins TRBV30 to TRBJ2-4, with 10 positions matching TRBD2. The ends lost 0 bases at V and 0 bases at J; junction bases unmatched: 11. The CDR3 has 19 residues. Germline V lookup: CDR1 GTSNPN, CDR2 SVGIG (reference sequence). The CDR3 protein is CAWSVSRTSGTLAKNIQYF. The CDR3, as DNA: TGTGCCTGGAGTGTAAGTCGGACTAGCGGTACCTTAGCCAAAAACATTCAGTACTTC.

The chain has TRBV11-2 and TRBJ1-5, with TRBD1 identical over 9 bases. The germline V gene has CDR1 SGHAT and CDR2 FQNNGV. V lost 1 base and J lost 6; bases outside the gene matches: 7. The CDR3 spans 16 residues. The CDR3 loop reads CASSLGTGGMGQPQHF. The CDR3 DNA sequence: TGTGCCAGCAGCTTAGGCACAGGGGGCATGGGTCAGCCCCAGCATTTT.

The V and J genes are TRBV6-6 and TRBJ2-7; 8 bases line up with TRBD2. With 7 bases clipped from V and 4 bases from J, the junction kept 9 bases outside the gene matches. The CDR3 has 14 residues. CDR1 and CDR2 from the germline V gene are MNHNY and SVGAGI (reference sequence). CDR3 DNA sequence: TGTGCCAGCAAGTTAGGTAGCGGGGATTACGAGCAGTACTTC. Its protein product is CASKLGSGDYEQYF.

The rearrangement links TRBV4-1 to TRBJ2-7, with TRBD1 matching over 11 bases. This CDR3 has 19 residues. V dropped 3 bases and J dropped 2; count of bases not matched to a gene: 15. CDR1 MGHRA and CDR2 YSYEKL come from the germline V gene. The CDR3 loop reads CASSHPLKGQGETAYEQYF. In DNA form, the CDR3 reads TGCGCCAGCAGCCACCCCTTAAAGGGACAGGGGGAAACTGCCTACGAGCAGTACTTC.

This clone has only one observation. V usage is TRBV19 and J usage is TRBJ1-5; no firm D call. Germline loops: CDR1 LNHDA, CDR2 SQIVND (reference sequence). The CDR3 has 15 amino acids. V lost 6 bases, J lost 5 bases, and 17 bases lay in between. CDR3 sequence (DNA): TGTGCCAGTAGAACCGACGGCAATGGTGATCAGCCCCAGCATTTT. Translated: CASRTDGNGDQPQHF.

V is TRBV5-4 and J is TRBJ1-4, with D tentatively TRBD1 (6 bases). The CDR3 contains 13 residues. Germline CDR1 reads SGHNT; CDR2 reads YYREEE (reference sequence). V was trimmed by 6 bases and J by 6 bases, leaving 12 bases between them. The CDR3 loop reads CASNRVGDEKLFF. CDR3 DNA sequence: TGTGCCAGCAACAGGGTGGGAGATGAAAAACTGTTTTTT. Looking up the rest from reference TRBV5-4 and TRBJ1-4 gives the full variable domain: ETGVTQSPTHLIKTRGQQVTLRCSSQSGHNTVSWYQQALGQGPQFIFQYYREEENGRGNFPPRFSGLQFPNYSSELNVNALELDDSALYLCASNRVGDEKLFFGSGTQLSVL.

The V gene is TRBV5-1, the J gene TRBJ2-5; 9 bases align to TRBD2. The CDR3 loop spans 19 amino acids. V was clipped by 5 bases and J by 4 bases; unmatched bases: 21. Germline-derived CDR1 and CDR2 are SGHRS and YFSETQ. CDR3 nucleotides: TGCGCCAGCAGTCTAACCCCCCGACGGGGAGCGGGAGGCGGAGAGACCCAGTACTTC. Protein product: CASSLTPRRGAGGGETQYF.

The chain uses TRBV4-2 and TRBJ2-2, with unresolved D. The germline CDR1 and CDR2 sequences are LGHNA and YNFKEQ. CDR3 size: 18 residues. Deletions cut 1 base from V and 0 bases from J, with 15 bases between. The CDR3 DNA reads as TGTGCCAGCAGCCAAGTTTCTGCCACCTCAGCGAACACCGGGGAGCTGTTTTTT. Translating it yields CASSQVSATSANTGELFF.

J is TRBJ2-1 and V is TRBV4-1; 10 nucleotides align to TRBD2. V lost 3 bases, J lost 3 bases, and 5 bases stayed unmatched. Germline assignment: CDR1 MGHRA and CDR2 YSYEKL. The CDR3 loop spans 16 amino acids. The CDR3 loop reads CASSHASSGGYNEQFF. CDR3 sequence (DNA): TGCGCCAGCAGCCATGCATCTAGCGGGGGCTACAATGAGCAGTTCTTC.

The rearrangement uses TRBV6-5 and TRBJ1-5; D unresolved. The CDR3 totals 15 residues. V was shortened by 0 bases and J by 5 bases, with 11 bases between the two germline ends. CDR1 and CDR2 from the germline V gene are MNHEY and SVGAGI. CDR3 amino acids: CASSYSRQSHQPQHF. CDR3 nucleotide sequence: TGTGCCAGCAGTTACTCGAGGCAGAGTCATCAGCCCCAGCATTTT.

The sample holds one count of this clone. This chain links TRBV27 with TRBJ2-4, with 8 nucleotides matching TRBD2. Per germline, CDR1 MNHEY and CDR2 SMNVEV (reference sequence). V shed 5 bases, J shed 12 bases, and the junction held 12 bases outside the gene matches. This CDR3 region has 14 residues. The CDR3 here is CASSLRPGSGTQYF. As DNA, the CDR3 is TGTGCCAGCAGTCTCCGGCCGGGTAGCGGGACTCAGTACTTC.

This clone is a singleton in its sample. The J gene is TRBJ1-3, the V gene TRBV5-1, with 8 bases fitting TRBD1. Unmatched junction bases numbered 9, after V lost 4 bases and J lost 0 bases. The CDR3 loop spans 17 amino acids. Germline CDR1 SGHRS, CDR2 YFSETQ. CDR3 bases: TGCGCCAGCAGCCCACAGACAGGGGTCATCTCTGGAAACACCATATATTTT. Translation gives CASSPQTGVISGNTIYF.

The rearrangement joins TRBV18 to TRBJ2-7; D uncertain. Deletions cut 4 bases from V and 3 bases from J, with 7 bases between. Germline assignment: CDR1 KGHSH and CDR2 LQKENI. CDR3 size: 12 residues. The CDR3 is CASSLGRYEQYF. Here the CDR3 DNA reads TGTGCCAGCTCACTCGGCCGCTACGAGCAGTACTTC.

The gene calls are TRBV5-1 and TRBJ1-1, with D possibly matching TRBD1 (5 bases). The length of the CDR3 is 15 residues. Germline loops: CDR1 SGHRS, CDR2 YFSETQ. V was trimmed by 4 bases and J by 1 base, leaving 14 bases between them. The DNA of the CDR3 is TGCGCCAGCAGCCTGAAGCCCACAGGGAACACTGAAGCTTTCTTT. Translated, it gives CASSLKPTGNTEAFF.

This chain links TRBV5-1 with TRBJ2-4; perhaps TRBD1 as D (5 bases). The CDR3 totals 15 residues. Germline V gene data show CDR1 as SGHRS and CDR2 as YFSETQ. The ends were cut back, 0 bases at V and 4 bases at J, with 11 bases in the middle. CDR3 region: CASSLADSAKNIQYF. For the CDR3, the DNA is TGCGCCAGCAGCTTGGCCGACAGCGCTAAAAACATTCAGTACTTC.

The V and J genes are TRBV5-4 and TRBJ2-6; tentatively, D is TRBD1 (6 bases). The CDR3 extends over 15 amino acids. V was shortened by 3 bases and J by 2 bases, with 9 bases between the two germline ends. Germline CDR1 SGHNT, CDR2 YYREEE (reference sequence). CDR3 protein: CASSSQGAGANVLTF. CDR3 DNA sequence: TGTGCCAGCAGCTCACAGGGAGCTGGGGCCAACGTCCTGACTTTC.

This chain joins TRBV27 and TRBJ2-5; 10 bases agree with TRBD1. The CDR3 has 15 amino acids. Germline values: CDR1 MNHEY, CDR2 SMNVEV (reference sequence). V shed 2 bases, J shed 4 bases, and the junction held 4 bases outside the gene matches. CDR3 in amino acids: CASSLGDRGGETQYF. CDR3 coding DNA: TGTGCCAGCAGTTTAGGGGACAGGGGCGGAGAGACCCAGTACTTC.

To note about this clone: Other DNA sequences in the sample encode the same CDR3. The rearrangement links TRBV28 to TRBJ1-6; TRBD1 aligns across 9 bases. Germline V gene data show CDR1 as MDHEN and CDR2 as SYDVKM. The V segment lost 4 bases and the J segment 6 bases; nucleotides outside the gene matches: 4. This CDR3 region has 15 residues. The CDR3 region is CASSSPGQGNSPLHF. The CDR3 nucleotides read TGTGCCAGCAGTTCCCCGGGACAGGGTAATTCACCCCTCCACTTT.

The chain couples TRBV6-6 to TRBJ2-3; 7 bases match TRBD2. CDR1 is MNHNY, CDR2 SVGAGI, per germline (reference sequence). The V gene end was trimmed by 6 bases and the J gene end by 1 base; junction bases not matched to a gene: 7. CDR3 length: 15 amino acids. CDR3 in DNA: TGTGCCAGCAGACTTAGCGGGCCTGGCACAGATACGCAGTATTTT. Translation: CASRLSGPGTDTQYF.

The chain employs TRBV27 and TRBJ1-1, with no clear D. Trimming shortened V by 1 base and J by 5 bases, and 11 bases separated the two germline ends. The germline V gene has CDR1 MNHEY and CDR2 SMNVEV (reference sequence). This CDR3 has 14 amino acids. This CDR3 reads CASSLYWGRTEAFF. CDR3 nucleotides: TGTGCCAGCAGTTTATACTGGGGAAGGACTGAAGCTTTCTTT.

The gene calls are TRBV6-6 and TRBJ2-2, with 9 bases lining up with TRBD1. The germline V gene encodes CDR1 MNHNY and CDR2 SVGAGI (reference sequence). The ends lost 2 bases at V and 5 bases at J; junction bases unmatched: 3. This CDR3 has 15 amino acids. CDR3 sequence: CASSYRGQGTGELFF. Here the CDR3 DNA reads TGTGCCAGCAGTTACCGAGGACAGGGGACCGGGGAGCTGTTTTTT.

The J gene is TRBJ2-4, the V gene TRBV28; possibly TRBD1 for D (6 bases). The CDR3 has 16 amino acids. V was pared by 6 bases and J by 7 bases, with 22 bases between. The germline V gene has CDR1 MDHEN and CDR2 SYDVKM. CDR3 in amino acids: CASSQDRLGGWNIQYF. CDR3 DNA sequence: TGTGCCAGCAGCCAGGACAGACTGGGCGGGTGGAACATTCAGTACTTC.

The chain has TRBV27 and TRBJ2-1; D may match TRBD1 or TRBD2 (5 bases each). This CDR3 contains 15 residues. From germline, CDR1 is MNHEY and CDR2 SMNVEV (reference sequence). Trimming shortened V by 2 bases and J by 2 bases, and 10 bases separated the two germline ends. The CDR3 DNA reads TGTGCCAGCAGTTTAGGGACGGCTACCTACAATGAGCAGTTCTTC. As protein: CASSLGTATYNEQFF.

This clone was recorded only once. The chain has TRBV28 and TRBJ1-2, with 9 positions matching TRBD1. V shed 0 bases, J shed 0 bases, and the junction held 2 bases outside the gene matches. Per germline, CDR1 MDHEN and CDR2 SYDVKM. The CDR3 sequence is 16 residues long. This chain's CDR3 is CASSLWGQGPNYGYTF. As DNA, the CDR3 is TGTGCCAGCAGTTTATGGGGACAGGGACCTAACTATGGCTACACCTTC.

The chain couples TRBV2 to TRBJ2-3, with 10 bases lining up with TRBD2. The CDR3 length is 14 residues. J lost 7 bases, V lost 6 bases, and 7 bases had no gene match. The V gene's germline CDR1 is SNHLY and CDR2 FYNNEI. The CDR3 nucleotides are TGTGCCAGCAGGCCTAGCGGGAGCATGTATACGCAGTATTTT. Encoded protein: CASRPSGSMYTQYF.

The chain is built from TRBV28 and TRBJ1-4; the D is unclear. The germline gives CDR1 MDHEN, CDR2 SYDVKM. V shed 4 bases and J shed 6 bases, with 15 bases lying between them. CDR3 length: 15 residues. Here the CDR3 reads CASSSTGGRDEKLFF. The CDR3 DNA is TGTGCCAGCAGTTCGACGGGAGGGAGGGATGAAAAACTGTTTTTT. The whole variable domain, remainder taken from reference TRBV28 and TRBJ1-4, is DVKVTQSSRYLVKRTGEKVFLECVQDMDHENMFWYRQDPGLGLRLIYFSYDVKMKEKGDIPEGYSVSREKKERFSLILESASTNQTSMYLCASSSTGGRDEKLFFGSGTQLSVL.

This clone has just a few counts. The chain carries TRBV6-6 and TRBJ1-6; TRBD1 matches at 11 bases. Germline CDR1 reads MNHNY; CDR2 reads SVGAGI (reference sequence). The ends lost 8 bases at V and 8 bases at J; junction bases unmatched: 5. CDR3 size: 14 residues. The CDR3: CASVWGQGDSPLHF. CDR3 sequence (DNA): TGTGCCAGCGTGTGGGGACAGGGGGATTCACCCCTCCACTTT.

The V gene is TRBV5-1, the J gene TRBJ2-7, with D possibly being TRBD2 (5 bases). Germline assignment: CDR1 SGHRS and CDR2 YFSETQ. The V gene lost 6 bases and the J gene lost 2 bases, with 15 bases spanning the gap. The CDR3 runs to 14 residues. As DNA, the CDR3 is TGCGCCAGCAACCTGGACGGGAATACCTACGAGCAGTACTTC. Translating it yields CASNLDGNTYEQYF.

The CDR3 nucleotides read TGTGCCAGCAGTTTAGGTACAGGGAGGTCCTACGAGCAGTACTTC. It encodes CASSLGTGRSYEQYF. This chain joins TRBV27 and TRBJ2-7; D is perhaps TRBD1 or TRBD2 (6 bases each). Germline CDR1 is MNHEY and CDR2 is SMNVEV (reference sequence). The CDR3 is made up of 15 amino acids. Trimming shortened V by 2 bases and J by 1 base, and 12 bases separated the two germline ends.